One sample yielded the 2 T cell receptor beta chains listed below, sequenced in a study of regulatory T cells in long-lasting Graves disease. Time point noted: persistent/refractory GD, antithyroid drugs over 5 years with positive TRAb. RNA extracted from PBMCs served as the sequencing template. Relying on iRepertoire HTBI primers and Arm-PCR of CDR3 regions, the team built TCR beta libraries. In TCRdb, the multiplex PCR reads were re-called with MiXCR into one record per CDR3 protein. The sample consists of roughly 400,000 distinct CDR3 sequences, around a fifth of them appearing once. Here the sequenced sample was peripheral blood mononuclear cells (PBMCs), taken when the disease was refractory, from a patient treated with antithyroid drugs. These receptors originate from a female donor with Graves disease.

CDR3 protein: CASGGGRTEAFF. CDR3 nucleotides: TGTGCCAGCGGGGGGGGCCGGACTGAAGCTTTCTTT. V usage is TRBV28 and J usage is TRBJ1-1, with a possible D match to TRBD1 (6 bases). Germline V lookup: CDR1 MDHEN, CDR2 SYDVKM. This CDR3 is built from 12 residues. Trimming removed 8 bases from V and 5 bases from J, with 12 bases in between.

J is TRBJ2-7 and V is TRBV12-3 or TRBV12-4; D is ambiguous. V shed 5 bases and J shed 6 bases, with 17 bases lying between them. This CDR3 is built from 14 residues. The CDR3 protein is CASSTAALRGEQYF. The CDR3, as DNA: TGTGCCAGCAGTACGGCGGCGTTACGTGGCGAGCAGTACTTC.